This T cell receptor beta chain came from a study of CD8+ T cells in alopecia areata (dated by TCRdb to 2017 to 2018). Regarding the study in general: Treated patients were enrolled in an open-label pilot trial of oral tofacitinib, 5 to 10 mg twice daily, for moderate-to-severe alopecia areata. Clonality in the scalp was compared among normal scalp (n=4), patchy alopecia areata scalp (n=8), and alopecia totalis/universalis scalp (n=8). RNA was obtained with the PAXgene miRNA kit for fixed scalp, the miRNeasy kit for PBMCs, and the RNeasy kit for mouse skin. Tofacitinib was given for 6 to 18 months, followed by 6 months of follow-up off drug to assess delayed response and recurrence. TCRbeta CDR3 regions were amplified by immunoSEQ multiplex PCR with 35 Vbeta forward and 13 Jbeta reverse primers. Patients on tofacitinib were biopsied at baseline and after 4 and 24 weeks of treatment, and several of the patients also had a later scalp biopsy. The study used high-throughput TCRbeta sequencing to examine T cell clonal expansion in alopecia areata, in both the C3H/HeJ mouse model and human patients. Human TCRbeta sequencing covered scalp tissue and sorted CD4+ and CD8+ peripheral blood T cells from patchy and totalis/universalis alopecia areata patients and healthy controls.

Per the publication, the time point label means: baseline before oral tofacitinib. Lesional scalp punch biopsies and peripheral blood were collected from alopecia areata patients. PBMCs were isolated by density centrifugation and stained for CD3, CD4 and CD8, and CD4+ and CD8+ T cells were sorted on a FACSAria. Trimming takes 7 bases off V and 1 base off J; junction bases not matched to a gene: 5. Via the germline V gene (reference sequence), CDR1 is GTSNPN and CDR2 SVGIG. The CDR3 runs 13 amino acids, cysteine and phenylalanine included. Solely the CDR3 DNA is kept, with 39 bases framed from the first base. In this sample, this clone turned up once. This clone's antigen is unknown. Per-base qualities were not stored, and no clone one base away is much larger. Library preparation was by the immunoSEQ multiplex PCR assay. RNA was extracted from all samples and reverse transcribed into cDNA as template for TCR sequencing. SuperScript III was used to make first-strand cDNA, primed with a 2:1 mix of oligo-dT and random hexamers. A synthetic immune receptor repertoire was used to assess amplification bias, and residual bias was removed computationally. The original methods were these. Raw reads were preprocessed to remove errors, and CDR3 was defined according to IMGT conventions as the region from the conserved cysteine to phenylalanine. Clonality was calculated as 1 minus Shannon entropy normalized by log2 of the number of productive unique TCRs. Whether scalp clones were CD4 or CD8 was inferred by matching scalp TCRbeta sequences against CD4 and CD8 repertoires sorted from blood. In TCRdb, the immuneACCESS table is reduced to in-frame sequences with V and J assigned. These tables do not hold every clone; where another copy was compared, an unresolved V gene accounts for under half, and the others remain unexplained. V, J and clone size were drawn from that table, and D and trimming were deduced from the DNA. This sample gives 150,000 to 200,000 clones in total; roughly 63% of them show up just once. Over 1.5% of the sample is taken by the ten largest.

General conclusions and limits of the study: Resident alphabeta T cells in normal human skin are also sequenced, complicating scalp TCR repertoire analysis, unlike mouse skin dominated by gammadelta T cells. TCR sequences shared between patients were less clear than in mice, possibly partly because of HLA diversity in the patient population. Lesional scalp, especially in alopecia totalis/universalis, showed higher clonality and more expanded CD8+ clones than normal scalp, suggesting antigenic drive.

This clonotype was sampled from a human donor with alopecia areata. This chain is built from TRBV30 and TRBJ1-1; 8 nucleotides in the junction match TRBD1. Specimen: CD4+ T cells sorted from blood, collected at week 0. At the DNA level, the sequence is TGTGCCTTGACAGGGGCCGAGAACACTGAAGCTTTCTTT. It translates as CALTGAENTEAFF. The CDR3 plus the reference TRBV30 and TRBJ1-1 genes for the other parts give the full variable domain: SQTIHQWPATLVQPVGSPLSLECTVEGTSNPNLYWYRQAAGRGLQLLFYSVGIGQISSEVPQNLSASRPQDRQFILSSKKLLLSDSGFYLCALTGAENTEAFFGQGTRLTVV.